This TCR beta chain originates from a study of blood T cell repertoires in COVID-19 (dated by TCRdb to about 2020). Describing the broader study: The collaborator samples originated in the United States, Italy and Spain and spanned the acute and convalescent phases of COVID-19. Samples were obtained from the ongoing ImmuneRACE study (first 160 participants) and from about 1,300 subjects provided by 6 global collaborators. Sample metadata almost always included a de-identified subject ID, COVID-19 status, age in years and sex. Subjects who had been exposed to COVID-19, were actively infected with it, or had recovered from it provided the deeply sampled blood TCRbeta repertoires that made up the dataset. A freely available public database, intended as a resource for researchers studying the immune response to SARS-CoV-2, is where the repertoires were released. The prospective study material was composed of cDNA or gDNA derived from T cells, B-cell-depleted T cells, or PBMCs. Where HLA class I and class II types were available, the types were taken from metadata supplied by the sample provider, not from assay-based typing. Results the study describes overall, beyond this receptor: The quantity of clinical and demographic metadata differed by source and by participant and was supplied without curation.

Sequences LGHDT (CDR1) and YNNKEL (CDR2) are obtained from the germline V gene (reference sequence). Its CDR3 holds 18 amino acids, cysteine through phenylalanine. Of the read, only the CDR3 DNA is kept; its 54 bases are in frame from base 1. V and J are trimmed by 3 bases and 3 bases, and the gene matches miss 7 bases of the junction. Each collaborating institution followed its own protocols to collect whole blood in K2EDTA tubes. For TCRbeta analysis, collaborators shipped samples in one of three forms: frozen whole blood, isolated PBMCs, or DNA extracted from either of those sample types. With regard to this clone: The antigen this receptor binds is unknown. Base qualities are not at hand, and no much larger clone is one base apart.

The immunoSEQ Assay, a bias-controlled multiplex PCR, was used to amplify TCRbeta CDR3 regions from genomic DNA. As for how the authors treated the data: The number of nucleated cells in each sample was estimated from the amplification of reference gene primers within the assay. To quantify the absolute abundance of each unique TCRbeta CDR3 rearrangement, sequence reads were collapsed and filtered. For each sample, productive Simpson clonality was calculated by taking the square root of Simpson's diversity index across productive rearrangements. The source is immuneACCESS, and TCRdb retained only in-frame sequences with V and J called. Part of the clones is not carried over; for the studies checked, unresolved V genes explain less than half of this, and the remainder is unexplained. V, J and clone size are those of that table, while D and trimming were read from the DNA. Across this sample there are roughly 190,000 clones, with roughly four fifths seen only once. Around 6.1% of the sample lies in the top ten.

The TCR was taken from a woman aged 40 to 50 with acute or convalescent COVID-19. The chain was built from TRBV3-1 (or the pseudogene TRBV3-2) and TRBJ2-3; TRBD2 aligns with 15 central bases. Sequenced input: peripheral blood. The base sequence is TGTGCCAGCAGCCAGCCCCCCGGACTAGCGGGGGGGACAGATACGCAGTATTTT. The resulting protein is CASSQPPGLAGGTDTQYF.